Listed here is a single T cell receptor (beta chain). Germline V gene data show CDR1 as SGDLS and CDR2 as YYNGEE. With 3 bases clipped from V and 3 bases from J, the junction kept 8 bases outside the gene matches. The CDR3 loop spans 16 amino acids. This entry belongs to a study of blood T cell repertoires in COVID-19. Participants reported their clinical history, and cohort assignment relied on those reports. Some clones are missing from TCRdb's copy, which holds only in-frame ones; the method was immunoSEQ multiplex PCR. The sample yields a few hundred thousand clones, more than 75% seen once. The chain has TRBV9 and TRBJ2-2; 7 bases match TRBD1. This sequence was found in a woman aged 18 to 35 who had recovered from COVID-19. The sample taken for sequencing was PBMCs or T cells enriched from blood (not recorded which). CDR3 sequence (DNA): TGTGCCAGCAGCGCTCCCAACAGGGGAGACACCGGGGAGCTGTTTTTT. This translates into CASSAPNRGDTGELFF.